Presented here are 9 T cell receptor beta chains from one specimen sequenced in a study of shared clonotypes between healthy human individuals. Terminally differentiated effector memory CD45RA+ cells were left out of the naive CD8 fraction, which was CD45RO-negative and positively selected for CCR7. Libraries were prepared by immunoSEQ multiplex PCR; TCRdb keeps only in-frame clonotypes and omits some of them. The table shows hundreds of thousands of clones, with 98% occurring only once. Sequencing input: naive CD8+ T cells sorted from blood. These receptors came from a man aged 30 to 45 in good health.

The V gene is TRBV9, the J gene TRBJ2-3, with D tentatively TRBD2 (6 bases). The CDR3 totals 14 residues. V dropped 4 bases and J dropped 1 base, with 10 bases sitting between them. The germline gives CDR1 SGDLS, CDR2 YYNGEE. The CDR3 DNA reads as TGTGCCAGCAGCCCTGGGACTGGCACAGATACGCAGTATTTT. Translation gives CASSPGTGTDTQYF.

The V call is TRBV29-1, the J call TRBJ1-2, with D perhaps TRBD1 (5 bases). The length of the CDR3 is 15 residues. The V end was cut by 6 bases, the J end by 4 bases, with 21 bases between. CDR1 SQVTM and CDR2 ANQGSEA come from the germline V gene. The CDR3 coding sequence is TGCAGCGTCTCGAAGACAGCTACTACCCCCTATGGCTACACCTTC. Its translation: CSVSKTATTPYGYTF.

V usage is TRBV18 and J usage is TRBJ1-1, with a weak D call TRBD1 (5 bases). The V end was cut by 2 bases, the J end by 6 bases, with 13 bases between. The germline V gene encodes CDR1 KGHSH and CDR2 LQKENI. The CDR3 totals 14 residues. CDR3 nucleotide sequence: TGTGCCAGCTCACCAGGGAGGGGAAAGTCTGAAGCTTTCTTT. Translated, it gives CASSPGRGKSEAFF.

This chain uses TRBV6-5 with TRBJ2-7, with 8 bases identical to TRBD2. The CDR3 spans 11 residues. Trimming cost V 3 bases and J 11 bases; bases outside gene matches: 3. CDR1 MNHEY and CDR2 SVGAGI come from the germline V gene. In DNA form, the CDR3 reads TGTGCCAGCAGTTATTCCGGGGGGGAGTACTTC. Translation: CASSYSGGEYF.

The genes are TRBV27 and TRBJ2-5, with D maybe TRBD2 (6 bases). The CDR3 contains 15 residues. V lost 5 bases to trimming and J lost 13 bases, with 26 bases between them. In germline, CDR1 is MNHEY, CDR2 SMNVEV (reference sequence). CDR3 in amino acids: CASSGSSATPVKAYF. The CDR3 DNA follows: TGTGCCAGCAGTGGATCTAGCGCCACCCCCGTGAAAGCGTACTTC.

The chain recombines TRBV7-9 with TRBJ2-3, with a tentative D call TRBD2 (6 bases). The CDR3 length is 15 residues. Trimming removed 2 bases at V and 2 bases at J, with 11 bases between. The germline V gene encodes CDR1 SEHNR and CDR2 FQNEAQ (reference sequence). The DNA of the CDR3 is TGTGCCAGCAGCTTATTGGCGGGACCCACAGATACGCAGTATTTT. Translating it yields CASSLLAGPTDTQYF.

This clone was picked up one time. This sequence joins TRBV5-1 and TRBJ2-7; 10 bases are a match to TRBD1. The CDR3 is 18 residues long. From germline, CDR1 is SGHRS and CDR2 YFSETQ. V shed 4 bases and J 3 bases; nucleotides not matched to a gene: 16. This CDR3 reads CASSLITPGQGRFYEQYF. CDR3 sequence (DNA): TGCGCCAGCAGCCTAATTACACCGGGACAGGGGAGGTTCTACGAGCAGTACTTC.

This clone was seen once. This chain uses TRBV6-1 with TRBJ2-7, with 8 bases that match TRBD1. The CDR3 is made up of 14 amino acids. Germline V gene data show CDR1 as MNHNS and CDR2 as SASEGT. Trimming at V came to 6 bases and at J to 2 bases, leaving 6 bases not matched to a gene. CDR3 coding DNA: TGTGCCAGCAGAGGGGGGACAGGACCCTACGAGCAGTACTTC. Translation gives CASRGGTGPYEQYF.

Details on this clone: One end of the junction does not line up with germline, which may come from a read error. The chain joins TRBV7-9 to TRBJ2-2; D not resolved. This CDR3 region has 12 residues. Germline V gene lookup returns CDR1 SEHNR and CDR2 FQNEAQ (reference sequence). The CDR3, as DNA: TGTGCCAGCAACCGGAACGCCGGGGAGCTGTTTTTT. It encodes CASNRNAGELFF.